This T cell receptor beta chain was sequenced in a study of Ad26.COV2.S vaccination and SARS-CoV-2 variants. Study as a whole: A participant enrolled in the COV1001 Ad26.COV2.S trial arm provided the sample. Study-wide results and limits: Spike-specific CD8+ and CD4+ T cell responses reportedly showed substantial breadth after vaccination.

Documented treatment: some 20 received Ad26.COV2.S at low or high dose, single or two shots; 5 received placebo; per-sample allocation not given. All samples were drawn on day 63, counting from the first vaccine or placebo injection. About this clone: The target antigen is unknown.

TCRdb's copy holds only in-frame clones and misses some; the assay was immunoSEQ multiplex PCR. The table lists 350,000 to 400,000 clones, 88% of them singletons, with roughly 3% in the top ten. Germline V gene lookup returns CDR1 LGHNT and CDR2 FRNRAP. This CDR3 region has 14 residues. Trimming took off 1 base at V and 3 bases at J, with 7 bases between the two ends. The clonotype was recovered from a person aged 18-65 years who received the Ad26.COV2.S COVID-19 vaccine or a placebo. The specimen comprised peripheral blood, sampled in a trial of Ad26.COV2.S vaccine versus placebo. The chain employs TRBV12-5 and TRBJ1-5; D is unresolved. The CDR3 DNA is TGTGCTAGTGGTTTGGGGTTTGACAATCAGCCCCAGCATTTT. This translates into CASGLGFDNQPQHF.